This TCR beta chain was identified during a study of cytomegalovirus exposure and HLA in healthy donors. Overall study: Prior work identified under 130 million unique TCR beta sequences in around 170 million T cells. Study observations and caveats: About 87% or about 30% of the time was how often most TCR beta V segments were productive, according to an earlier analysis.

In the case of this clone: Antigen specificity is unknown.

The CDR3 is 13 residues long. V was trimmed by 6 bases and J by 2 bases, leaving 11 bases between them. Germline V gene lookup returns CDR1 MNHNY and CDR2 SVGAGI (reference sequence). The PCR contained 60 Vbeta and 13 Jbeta primers. Only in-frame clones appear in the TCRdb table, and some are missing; sequencing was by immunoSEQ multiplex PCR. The sample holds roughly 100,000 clones, 75% to 80% seen once. The V and J genes are TRBV6-6 and TRBJ2-7; a weak D match, TRBD1 (6 bases). The sequenced sample was PBMCs. The source is a man between 60 and 75 years old in good health and CMV-seropositive. The CDR3 sequence is CASSRDTTYEQYF. CDR3 in DNA: TGTGCCAGCAGCCGGGACACTACCTACGAGCAGTACTTC.